This T cell receptor (beta chain) was captured by sequencing in a study of T cells generated in artificial thymic organoids (dated by TCRdb to about 2017). Background on the whole study: The TCR alpha and beta CDR3 repertoires of CD8 single positive T cells derived from in vitro artificial thymic organoids were compared with those of thymic and peripheral blood naive CD8 T cells. The repertoire sequencing data shown were described as representative of three independent experiments. Study-level results and caveats: Organoid-derived CD8 single positive T cells showed physiological TCR clonotype diversity comparable to thymic and blood naive CD8 T cells. No skewed Valpha or Vbeta usage appeared in organoid-derived T cells, arguing against dominance of unconventional lineages or clonal expansions.

TCRalpha and TCRbeta libraries were amplified in separate semi-nested PCR reactions using Advantage 2 and reverse primers located in the TRAC or TRBC constant regions. Between about 3 and 550 ng of total RNA was used as input for first-strand cDNA synthesis. TCR cDNA libraries were generated by 5'-RACE using the SMARTer PCR cDNA Synthesis kit, with a poly-dT primer employed for first-strand synthesis. Each semi-nested reverse primer in the constant region carried a 5-nucleotide sample-specific barcode, and the resulting products were cleaned up with the Zymo DNA Clean and Concentrator-5 kit. As many as ten barcoded samples were combined into a pool, ligated to Illumina adaptors, and sequenced on an Illumina MiSeq as 2 x 150 bp paired-end reads. Per the source publication's procedure: After demultiplexing, reads were aligned using BLAT against a custom library built from IMGT containing every combination of human TRAV, TRAJ, TRBV, TRBD and TRBJ. The best BLAT hits were picked using pslCDnaFilter (-maxAligns=1, -ignoreIntrons), and custom Perl scripts were used to calculate clonotype frequencies. TCRdb applied fastp at Q25 and MiXCR to the public reads, then kept only in-frame beta chains. Every CDR3 protein is listed once, alongside the most common genes and DNA of its rows. TCRdb, not the original authors, processed these V and J calls. This sample comprises 7,500 to 9,000 distinct CDR3 sequences, more than 20% of them detected only once. Under 3.5% of the sample goes to the ten largest clones.

Looking up the germline V gene (reference sequence) yields CDR1 MNHEY and CDR2 SMNVEV. V loses 5 bases of germline sequence and J loses 3 bases, and the interval between the two ends is 16 bases. The CDR3 sequence holds 15 residues, the cysteine and phenylalanine included. The sequence is cut down to CDR3 DNA, 45 bases in frame from base 1. Turning to this clonotype: Its antigen is still unknown. No base quality information exists; no much larger clone differs at one position.

To build the artificial thymic organoids, human HSPCs were aggregated with MS5 murine stromal cells that had been transduced with human DLL1, and the aggregates were cultured at an air-liquid interface. FACS-purified CD34+CD3- hematopoietic stem and progenitor cells depleted of residual T cells were used to seed the organoids. The organoids were grown in serum-free RB27 medium, which consisted of RPMI 1640 supplemented with B27, FLT3L, IL-7 and ascorbic acid. Before RNA extraction, CD3+TCRalphabeta+CD8 single positive T cells from organoids and thymus were sorted by FACS. For each sample, total RNA was purified from about 40,000 to 200,000 sorted cells using the RNeasy Micro kit, and RNA quality was assessed on an Agilent RNA 6000 Nano chip.

The sample was naive CD8+ T cells grown in artificial thymic organoids from cord blood stem and progenitor cells. The sample's cell subset or site label, in plain terms: CD3+TCRalphabeta+CD8SP T cells; for blood, CD45RO-CCR7+ naive CD8+ T cells. The rearranged chain carries TRBV27 and TRBJ1-2, with a tentative D gene TRBD1 over 5 matching bases. This clonotype was sampled from a human donor who gave cord blood stem cells for thymic organoid culture, a cardiac surgery patient who gave postnatal thymus, or a blood donor (not recorded which). The CDR3: CASSVRAGFYYGYTF. Read as DNA, the sequence is TGTGCCAGCAGTGTCCGGGCAGGGTTTTACTATGGCTACACCTTC.